The sequence of this T cell receptor beta chain was determined in a study of shared clonotypes between healthy human individuals. Study-wide points: Non-shared clonotypes had lower generation probabilities than clonotypes shared by all four sorted-subset donors. Represented diversity, genetic and exposure-history alike, was limited by few donors.

The germline V gene has CDR1 SGDLS and CDR2 YYNGEE. This CDR3 region has 15 residues. V shed 4 bases and J 3 bases; nucleotides not matched to a gene: 4. Each sorted subset replicate got 200 ng genomic DNA, roughly 30,000 genomes. As originally analysed: In the immunoSEQ data, sequences were junction-only and lacked quality scores, so filtering differed. The data were produced by immunoSEQ multiplex PCR, yet TCRdb's version contains in-frame clones alone and is incomplete. V and J calls and clone size come straight from that table; D and trimming were deduced from the DNA. The sample holds approximately 1.4 million clones, approximately 98% seen once. In the case of this clone: The antigen is undetermined.

J is TRBJ2-1 and V is TRBV9; the match to TRBD1 covers 10 bases. The sequenced material came from naive CD4+ T cells sorted from blood. Indicated subset: CD45RA+ positively selected. This clonotype originated in a man under 40 in good health. This CDR3 reads CASSIGTGVYNEQFF. The CDR3 DNA follows: TGTGCCAGCAGCATCGGGACAGGGGTCTACAATGAGCAGTTCTTC.